The 28 T cell receptor beta chains below were found in one sample sequenced in a study of PD-1 blockade in classical Hodgkin lymphoma. Each patient experienced a relapse that followed autologous stem cell transplantation, and brentuximab vedotin exposure varied. The method was immunoSEQ multiplex PCR; TCRdb's version includes in-frame clones alone and lacks a portion of them. There are about 85,000 clones in the sample; over 90% occur only once, and around 2.4% lies in the top ten. The starting material was peripheral blood mononuclear cells (PBMCs), obtained before the second cycle of nivolumab. Receptor source: a human donor with classical Hodgkin lymphoma.

The chain joins TRBV29-1 to TRBJ2-7, with D maybe TRBD2 (6 bases). Trimming removed 0 bases from V and 0 bases from J, with 9 bases in between. This CDR3 is 14 amino acids long. In germline, CDR1 is SQVTM, CDR2 ANQGSEA. The CDR3 region has the DNA TGCAGCGTTGAAGACGGGAGCAGCTCCTACGAGCAGTACTTC. Translating gives CSVEDGSSSYEQYF.

Here the CDR3 reads CASSQEIGTSGAYNEQFF. In DNA, the CDR3 is TGTGCCAGCTCACAGGAGATCGGGACTAGCGGGGCCTACAATGAGCAGTTCTTC. The chain employs TRBV18 and TRBJ2-1, with TRBD2 matching over 13 bases. Trimming took 4 bases from V and 2 from J; bases not matched to a gene: 8. The CDR3 totals 18 residues. CDR1 is KGHSH, CDR2 LQKENI, per germline.

This clone occurred a few times. This CDR3 reads CSVVGWNTEAFF. CDR3 nucleotide sequence: TGCAGCGTGGTTGGGTGGAACACTGAAGCTTTCTTT. The rearrangement uses TRBV29-1 and TRBJ1-1; no definite D call. The CDR3 sequence is 12 residues long. The germline V and J ends were trimmed by 6 bases and 1 base, with 9 bases remaining between them. Looked up from germline, CDR1 is SQVTM and CDR2 is ANQGSEA. The complete variable domain, with remaining parts taken from reference TRBV29-1 and TRBJ1-1, reads SAVISQKPSRDICQRGTSLTIQCQVDSQVTMMFWYRQQPGQSLTLIATANQGSEATYESGFVIDKFPISRPNLTFSTLTVSNMSPEDSSIYLCSVVGWNTEAFFGQGTRLTVV.

The chain links TRBV5-4 to TRBJ1-2; TRBD1 is a possible D gene (5 bases). Germline CDR1 and CDR2: SGHNT and YYREEE (reference sequence). Deletions cut 4 bases from V and 2 bases from J, with 12 bases between. The CDR3 contains 14 residues. CDR3 DNA: TGTGCCAGCAGCCCAGGGACGGCGAACTATGGCTACACCTTC. Protein sequence: CASSPGTANYGYTF. Supplemented by reference TRBV5-4 and TRBJ1-2, the full variable domain reads ETGVTQSPTHLIKTRGQQVTLRCSSQSGHNTVSWYQQALGQGPQFIFQYYREEENGRGNFPPRFSGLQFPNYSSELNVNALELDDSALYLCASSPGTANYGYTFGSGTRLTVV.

The V gene is TRBV2, the J gene TRBJ1-5; D is unclear. From germline, CDR1 is SNHLY and CDR2 FYNNEI. Trimming pared 1 base from V and 7 bases from J, leaving 14 bases between. This CDR3 region has 15 residues. This CDR3 reads CASSEGTLWQQPQHF. The CDR3 bases are TGTGCCAGCAGTGAAGGGACCCTTTGGCAGCAGCCCCAGCATTTT.

V and J are TRBV11-1 and TRBJ2-1; 12 positions agree with TRBD2. The CDR3 contains 17 residues. The germline V gene has CDR1 SGHAT and CDR2 FQDESV (reference sequence). V was clipped by 5 bases and J by 4 bases; unmatched bases: 9. The chain's CDR3 is CASSRWTSGATYNEQFF. CDR3 nucleotide sequence: TGTGCCAGCAGCCGATGGACTAGCGGGGCGACGTACAATGAGCAGTTCTTC.

The chain is built from TRBV27 and TRBJ1-1; D ambiguous. V shed 5 bases and J shed 6 bases, with 16 bases lying between them. The CDR3 contains 14 residues. Germline V lookup: CDR1 MNHEY, CDR2 SMNVEV (reference sequence). This CDR3 reads CASSLRQSGSEAFF. The CDR3 DNA is TGTGCCAGCAGTCTAAGGCAGAGCGGATCTGAAGCTTTCTTT.

The genes are TRBV5-6 and TRBJ1-3; D is uncertain. This CDR3 spans 16 amino acids. CDR1 is SGHDT and CDR2 is YYEEEE in the germline V gene. Trimming removed 2 bases from V and 0 bases from J, with 12 bases in between. In DNA form, the CDR3 reads TGTGCCAGCAGCTTACCAGGCGTCTCCTCTGGAAACACCATATATTTT. Its translation: CASSLPGVSSGNTIYF.

This chain links TRBV7-8 with TRBJ1-1; TRBD1 matches at 7 bases. Germline loops: CDR1 SGHVS, CDR2 FQNEAQ. The CDR3 is made up of 15 amino acids. After removal of 6 bases from V and 7 bases from J, the junction contained 14 bases not matched to a gene. Here the CDR3 DNA reads TGTGCCAGCAGAACGACGGGACAGACGTTAGGTGAAGCTTTCTTT. Translating gives CASRTTGQTLGEAFF.

The chain carries TRBV28 and TRBJ1-3; 7 bases are shared with TRBD1. The CDR3 is 15 residues long. V lost 8 bases to trimming and J lost 1 base; unmatched junction nucleotides: 8. CDR1 MDHEN and CDR2 SYDVKM come from the germline V gene. CDR3 loop: CASGDSKLSGNTIYF. CDR3 in DNA: TGTGCCAGCGGGGACAGTAAGTTGTCTGGAAACACCATATATTTT.

The genes are TRBV9 and TRBJ1-4; D call uncertain. Germline CDR1 is SGDLS and CDR2 is YYNGEE. This CDR3 region has 13 residues. V gave up 2 bases and J gave up 7 bases, with 9 bases separating them. The DNA for the CDR3 is TGTGCCAGCAGCGTTGCACCTACTGAAAAACTGTTTTTT. Translated: CASSVAPTEKLFF.

The gene calls are TRBV30 and TRBJ1-3; D is undetermined. V shed 4 bases and J shed 0 bases, with 4 bases lying between them. Looked up from germline, CDR1 is GTSNPN and CDR2 is SVGIG (reference sequence). This CDR3 spans 12 amino acids. The CDR3 DNA reads TGTGCCTGGACCCCCTCTGGAAACACCATATATTTT. Translation gives CAWTPSGNTIYF.

The CDR3 sequence: CSVGKGNREETQYF. The CDR3 nucleotides read TGCAGCGTTGGTAAGGGTAACAGGGAAGAGACCCAGTACTTC. The V and J genes are TRBV29-1 and TRBJ2-5, with D perhaps matching TRBD1 (6 bases). The length of the CDR3 is 14 residues. V lost 4 bases and J 3 bases, leaving 15 bases between the germline ends. CDR1 is SQVTM and CDR2 is ANQGSEA in the germline V gene.

The chain recombines TRBV7-3 with TRBJ1-1, with 9 positions matching TRBD1. J lost 6 bases, V lost 8 bases, and 7 bases had no gene match. Germline V CDR1 and CDR2: SGHTA, FQGTGA. This CDR3 is 13 amino acids long. The CDR3 nucleotides are TGTGCCAGCGCGAGGACAGGGGTCTCTGAAGCTTTCTTT. Protein sequence: CASARTGVSEAFF. The full variable domain, rest sourced from reference TRBV7-3 and TRBJ1-1, is GAGVSQTPSNKVTEKGKYVELRCDPISGHTALYWYRQSLGQGPEFLIYFQGTGAADDSGLPNDRFFAVRPEGSVSTLKIQRTERGDSAVYLCASARTGVSEAFFGQGTRLTVV.

The genes are TRBV7-3 and TRBJ2-1; 8 nucleotides agree with TRBD2. Germline-derived CDR1 and CDR2 are SGHTA and FQGTGA. V gave up 2 bases and J gave up 0 bases; unmatched junction bases: 9. This CDR3 is built from 18 residues. The CDR3 DNA follows: TGTGCCAGCAGCTTATATGGCGGGGGGCCCAGCTCCTACAATGAGCAGTTCTTC. It is translated as CASSLYGGGPSSYNEQFF.

This chain connects TRBV7-2 to TRBJ1-2, with unresolved D. Trimming took 3 bases from V and 3 from J, leaving 11 bases between them. Germline V gene sequence: CDR1 SGHTA, CDR2 FQGNSA. The CDR3 consists of 14 residues. CDR3 bases: TGTGCCAGCAGCTTGTTTGATACTGACTATGGCTACACCTTC. It is translated as CASSLFDTDYGYTF.

The chain employs TRBV19 and TRBJ2-5; no clear D. This CDR3 has 15 residues. Deletions cut 1 base from V and 0 bases from J, with 9 bases between. Per germline, CDR1 LNHDA and CDR2 SQIVND (reference sequence). The CDR3 DNA sequence: TGTGCCAGTAGTATAGGGGTAGGGAACCAAGAGACCCAGTACTTC. It yields the protein CASSIGVGNQETQYF.

The chain uses TRBV6-6 and TRBJ2-1; D unresolved. CDR3 length equals 15 residues. CDR1 is MNHNY, CDR2 SVGAGI, per germline (reference sequence). V lost 6 bases and J lost 0, with 12 bases in between. The DNA for the CDR3 is TGTGCCAGCAGGTCCTGGGCCTCCTCCTACAATGAGCAGTTCTTC. Its protein product is CASRSWASSYNEQFF.

This clone appeared once. The chain couples TRBV6-6 to TRBJ2-1, with D possibly being TRBD2 (5 bases). This CDR3 region has 14 residues. Germline CDR1 MNHNY, CDR2 SVGAGI (reference sequence). The germline V and J ends were trimmed by 4 bases and 7 bases, with 14 bases remaining between them. The CDR3 loop reads CASSFGEGWNEQFF. CDR3 coding DNA: TGTGCCAGCAGTTTTGGCGAGGGCTGGAATGAGCAGTTCTTC.

V usage is TRBV5-1 and J usage is TRBJ2-1; TRBD2 matches at 14 bases. Germline V lookup: CDR1 SGHRS, CDR2 YFSETQ. The CDR3 extends over 18 amino acids. Trimming cost V 4 bases and J 0 bases; bases outside gene matches: 6. The CDR3 region has the DNA TGCGCCAGCAGCGGGAAAGGGACTAGCGGGAGCTCCTACAATGAGCAGTTCTTC. This encodes CASSGKGTSGSSYNEQFF. Drawing the rest from reference TRBV5-1 and TRBJ2-1, the complete variable domain is KAGVTQTPRYLIKTRGQQVTLSCSPISGHRSVSWYQQTPGQGLQFLFEYFSETQRNKGNFPGRFSGRQFSNSRSEMNVSTLELGDSALYLCASSGKGTSGSSYNEQFFGPGTRLTVL.

The chain couples TRBV5-1 to TRBJ1-3; D remains unclear. The V end was cut by 0 bases, the J end by 0 bases, with 7 bases between. CDR1 SGHRS and CDR2 YFSETQ come from the germline V gene. The CDR3 covers 15 residues. The CDR3 DNA follows: TGCGCCAGCAGCTTGGCGGGGAGCTCTGGAAACACCATATATTTT. Protein product: CASSLAGSSGNTIYF.

The V call is TRBV7-2, the J call TRBJ1-4, with no clear D. The CDR3 is 14 residues long. Germline CDR1 SGHTA, CDR2 FQGNSA. Trimming pared 5 bases from V and 0 bases from J, leaving 7 bases between. The CDR3 DNA reads TGTGCCAGCAGCACCGTTGCAACTAATGAAAAACTGTTTTTT. Encoded protein: CASSTVATNEKLFF.

This clone was seen just once. This chain connects TRBV7-6 to TRBJ1-3; the D gene is possibly TRBD1 (5 bases). Germline CDR1 and CDR2: SGHVS and FNYEAQ. This CDR3 is 16 amino acids long. V was clipped by 2 bases and J by 0 bases, with 11 bases between them. The CDR3 nucleotides read TGTGCCAGCAGCTTATACCGGGGCCTCTCTGGAAACACCATATATTTT. Translated, it gives CASSLYRGLSGNTIYF.

This clone has just a few counts. The chain combines TRBV2 with TRBJ2-7; D is perhaps TRBD2 (5 bases). The germline V and J ends were trimmed by 9 bases and 3 bases, with 12 bases remaining between them. This CDR3 spans 12 amino acids. Germline CDR1 reads SNHLY; CDR2 reads FYNNEI. DNA of the CDR3: TGTGCCAGGGGGAGCTACGGCTACGAGCAGTACTTC. This sequence encodes CARGSYGYEQYF.

The chain links TRBV18 to TRBJ1-4; D possibly corresponds to TRBD1 (6 bases). CDR3 length equals 13 residues. V was trimmed by 4 bases and J by 13 bases, leaving 16 bases between them. CDR1 is KGHSH, CDR2 LQKENI, per germline. CDR3 bases: TGTGCCAGCTCACGGTCCGGGGGCTCGGGACTGTTTTTT. It is translated as CASSRSGGSGLFF.

The chain uses TRBV27 and TRBJ2-7, with D perhaps matching TRBD2 (5 bases). V lost 0 bases and J 4 bases, leaving 7 bases between the germline ends. This CDR3 comprises 13 residues. CDR1 and CDR2 (germline): MNHEY, SMNVEV (reference sequence). CDR3 nucleotide sequence: TGTGCCAGCAGTTTATCACGGGGTTACGAGCAGTACTTC. Amino acid sequence: CASSLSRGYEQYF.

The gene calls are TRBV7-2 and TRBJ1-3; TRBD1 is a possible D gene (5 bases). V lost 4 bases and J 4 bases, leaving 14 bases between the germline ends. CDR3 length: 15 residues. CDR1 SGHTA and CDR2 FQGNSA come from the germline V gene. The CDR3 region has the DNA TGTGCCAGCAGCTGGGGCGGCGGTCAAGGAAACACCATATATTTT. It is translated as CASSWGGGQGNTIYF.

This clone was seen a handful of times. This chain joins TRBV14 and TRBJ1-1, with D unclear. The CDR3 loop spans 14 amino acids. The germline gives CDR1 SGHDN, CDR2 FVKESK. The V end lost 2 bases, the J end lost 6 bases, and 13 bases lay between the germline ends. This chain's CDR3 is CASSQRGMGAEAFF. CDR3 DNA sequence: TGTGCCAGCAGCCAACGAGGGATGGGCGCTGAAGCTTTCTTT.